This entry is about one TCR beta chain. Sequencing was performed with immunoSEQ multiplex PCR; in TCRdb, only in-frame clones are kept and a portion is missing. This sample has more than 150,000 clones, with almost 95% found just once. The CDR3 sequence is 15 residues long. V lost 2 bases, J lost 2 bases, and 13 bases lay in between. CDR1 is KGHSH and CDR2 is LQKENI in the germline V gene. This entry is derived from a study of T cell responses to AZD1222 COVID-19 vaccine. The receptor was isolated from an adult in good health. The J gene is TRBJ2-7, the V gene TRBV18, with D hard to call. The sample here was peripheral blood, taken on day 0 of AZD1222 vaccination. CDR3 nucleotide sequence: TGTGCCAGCTCACCAGCAATTACACGGACCTACGAGCAGTACTTC. It is translated as CASSPAITRTYEQYF.